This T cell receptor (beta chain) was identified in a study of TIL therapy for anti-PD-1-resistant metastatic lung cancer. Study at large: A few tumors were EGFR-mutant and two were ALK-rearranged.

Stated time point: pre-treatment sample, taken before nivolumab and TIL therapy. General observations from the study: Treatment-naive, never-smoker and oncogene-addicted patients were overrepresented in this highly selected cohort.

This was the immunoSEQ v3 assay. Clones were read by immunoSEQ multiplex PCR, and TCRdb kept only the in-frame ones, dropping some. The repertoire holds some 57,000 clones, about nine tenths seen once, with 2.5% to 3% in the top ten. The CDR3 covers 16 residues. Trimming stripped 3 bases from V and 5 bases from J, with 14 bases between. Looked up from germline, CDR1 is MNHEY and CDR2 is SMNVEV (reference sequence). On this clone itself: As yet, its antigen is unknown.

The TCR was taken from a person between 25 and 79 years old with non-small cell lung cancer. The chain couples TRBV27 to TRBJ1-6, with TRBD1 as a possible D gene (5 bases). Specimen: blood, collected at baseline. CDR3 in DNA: TGTGCCAGCAGTTTTGCAGGGCTCTCAAATAATTCACCCCTCCACTTT. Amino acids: CASSFAGLSNNSPLHF.